The 31 T cell receptor beta chains given below trace back to one sample, sequenced in a study of blood T cells in healthy people across ages. Primers used in a second PCR of roughly 6 to 11 cycles were a sample-barcoded 5' primer and a J-beta primer mix. From the 5' RACE reads, TCRdb called clonotypes with MiXCR, one entry per CDR3 protein. The data hold about 800,000 distinct CDR3 sequences, with more than 20% observed a single time. These same records also appear under a second study, on T cells of mothers and their children.

Sequencing was carried out using blood. The receptors derive from a boy younger than 18 in good health.

The DNA for the CDR3 is TGCGCCAGCAGCCAAGAGGGGGGACGCCACCGTGAGCAGTTCTTC. Translation: CASSQEGGRHREQFF. The chain recombines TRBV4-1 with TRBJ2-1; a possible D gene is TRBD2 (6 bases). The CDR3 spans 15 residues. The germline V gene encodes CDR1 MGHRA and CDR2 YSYEKL. The V end was cut by 0 bases, the J end by 9 bases, with 15 bases between.

This chain joins TRBV27 and TRBJ1-2, with TRBD1 matching over 9 bases. Germline V gene data show CDR1 as MNHEY and CDR2 as SMNVEV (reference sequence). With V trimmed by 6 bases and J by 2 bases, 4 bases remained unmatched. There are 14 residues in the CDR3. CDR3 loop: CASRGTGRNYGYTF. DNA for the CDR3: TGTGCCAGCAGGGGGACAGGGCGGAACTATGGCTACACCTTC.

This clonotype came up a few times. The V gene is TRBV28, the J gene TRBJ1-2, with a tentative D call TRBD1 (6 bases). Germline CDR1 MDHEN, CDR2 SYDVKM. V lost 5 bases, J lost 6 bases, and 19 bases lay in between. The CDR3 is made up of 15 amino acids. CDR3 nucleotide sequence: TGTGCCAGCAGTGACCCCTTGACAGGATCAGATGGCTACACCTTC. Translated: CASSDPLTGSDGYTF.

The chain has TRBV11-1 and TRBJ2-1; TRBD1 aligns across 9 bases. The V gene's germline CDR1 is SGHAT and CDR2 FQDESV (reference sequence). The trim removed 4 bases at V and 4 bases at J, leaving 20 bases unmatched. The CDR3 is made up of 20 amino acids. CDR3 protein: CASSSTRTGAPNIQYNEQFF. CDR3 sequence (DNA): TGTGCCAGCAGCTCAACTCGGACAGGGGCCCCCAATATCCAATACAATGAGCAGTTCTTC.

This clonotype was picked up a small number of times. The chain uses TRBV6-5 and TRBJ2-7, with 7 nucleotides matching TRBD2. CDR3 length: 17 residues. Trimming cost V 4 bases and J 2 bases; bases outside gene matches: 14. Looked up from germline, CDR1 is MNHEY and CDR2 is SVGAGI. The CDR3 region is CASSSDWFREAPYEQYF. In DNA, the CDR3 is TGTGCCAGCAGTTCGGATTGGTTCCGGGAGGCCCCCTACGAGCAGTACTTC.

This sequence joins TRBV7-9 and TRBJ1-1, with 7 bases fitting TRBD1. The CDR3 sequence is 15 residues long. The germline V gene has CDR1 SEHNR and CDR2 FQNEAQ (reference sequence). With V trimmed by 5 bases and J by 4 bases, 10 bases remained unmatched. CDR3 loop: CASSPFTGEATEAFF. In DNA, the CDR3 is TGTGCCAGCAGCCCTTTTACAGGGGAGGCCACTGAAGCTTTCTTT.

There are a few counts of this clonotype. The chain combines TRBV20-1 with TRBJ2-2, with D unclear. The V and J ends lost 2 bases and 1 base respectively, with 14 bases between them. The CDR3 has 16 residues. Germline V gene data show CDR1 as DFQATT and CDR2 as SNEGSKA (reference sequence). The CDR3 spells CSARPSLSLNTGELFF. DNA for the CDR3: TGCAGTGCTAGACCGTCCTTATCCCTGAACACCGGGGAGCTGTTTTTT.

This sequence joins TRBV28 and TRBJ1-1; D might be TRBD1 (5 bases). The CDR3 contains 15 residues. Germline V gene lookup returns CDR1 MDHEN and CDR2 SYDVKM. V was pared by 5 bases and J by 2 bases, with 15 bases between. The CDR3 here is CASSGVRQKNTEAFF. CDR3 in DNA: TGTGCCAGCAGTGGGGTCCGACAGAAAAACACTGAAGCTTTCTTT.

Comments on this clonotype: An end of the junction does not agree with germline; a read error may underlie this. The V and J genes are TRBV7-2 and TRBJ1-2, with D perhaps matching TRBD1 (6 bases). Germline V gives CDR1 SGHTA, CDR2 FQGNSA. The CDR3 totals 17 residues. CDR3 loop: CANSSNGQYETNYGYTF. The CDR3, as DNA: TGTGCCAACAGCTCTAACGGACAGTACGAGACTAACTATGGCTACACCTTC.

This clonotype turned up a few times. This chain joins TRBV4-1 and TRBJ2-3; TRBD2 matches at 11 bases. The germline V gene encodes CDR1 MGHRA and CDR2 YSYEKL. The V segment lost 4 bases and the J segment 6 bases; nucleotides outside the gene matches: 12. The CDR3 covers 17 residues. CDR3 nucleotides: TGCGCCAGCAGCCGGGCCCTGGGACTAGCGGACCCTGATACGCAGTATTTT. Translating gives CASSRALGLADPDTQYF.

This chain uses TRBV20-1 with TRBJ2-4; D is unresolved. CDR3 length: 15 residues. Trimming cost V 5 bases and J 5 bases, with 19 bases left between them. CDR1 and CDR2 from the germline V gene are DFQATT and SNEGSKA (reference sequence). CDR3 amino acids: CSAPRLGQAENIQYF. CDR3 DNA sequence: TGCAGTGCTCCCAGATTGGGCCAGGCGGAAAACATTCAGTACTTC.

This chain joins TRBV29-1 and TRBJ2-5; 10 bases map to TRBD1. The CDR3 sequence is 12 residues long. CDR1 SQVTM and CDR2 ANQGSEA come from the germline V gene. V dropped 7 bases and J dropped 4; count of bases not matched to a gene: 3. The CDR3 protein is CSATGGAETQYF. The DNA for the CDR3 is TGCAGCGCGACAGGGGGCGCAGAGACCCAGTACTTC.

This clonotype has only a few counts. J is TRBJ1-1 and V is TRBV28; D remains ambiguous. This CDR3 comprises 11 residues. CDR1 is MDHEN, CDR2 SYDVKM, per germline. Trimming removed 8 bases at V and 6 bases at J, with 10 bases between. This chain's CDR3 is CASFLGSEAFF. The CDR3, as DNA: TGTGCCAGCTTCCTGGGCTCTGAAGCTTTCTTT.

The chain links TRBV20-1 to TRBJ1-5; 8 nucleotides align to TRBD1. This CDR3 is 15 amino acids long. Looked up from germline, CDR1 is DFQATT and CDR2 is SNEGSKA (reference sequence). V shed 1 base, J shed 5 bases, and the junction held 7 bases outside the gene matches. In DNA, the CDR3 is TGCAGTGCTAGAGGGGACAGGCAGACCGATCAGCCCCAGCATTTT. Amino acid sequence: CSARGDRQTDQPQHF.

The chain carries TRBV5-6 and TRBJ2-1; no clear D. This CDR3 region has 13 residues. The germline V and J ends were trimmed by 4 bases and 4 bases, with 9 bases remaining between them. Per the germline V gene, CDR1 is SGHDT and CDR2 is YYEEEE. Here the CDR3 reads CASSPASYNEQFF. DNA for the CDR3: TGTGCCAGCAGCCCGGCCAGTTACAATGAGCAGTTCTTC. The full variable domain, its missing parts supplied by reference TRBV5-6 and TRBJ2-1, is DAGVTQSPTHLIKTRGQQVTLRCSPKSGHDTVSWYQQALGQGPQFIFQYYEEEERQRGNFPDRFSGHQFPNYSSELNVNALLLGDSALYLCASSPASYNEQFFGPGTRLTVL.

This sequence joins TRBV6-1 and TRBJ1-6, with 7 bases fitting TRBD1. Losses at the gene ends were 8 bases for V and 7 bases for J; bases not matched to a gene: 5. Germline lookup yields CDR1 MNHNS and CDR2 SASEGT. The CDR3 runs to 13 residues. The CDR3 DNA is TGTGCCAGCCTTCCCAGGGGGAATTCACCCCTCCACTTT. It codes for CASLPRGNSPLHF.

The rearrangement links TRBV2 to TRBJ2-7; TRBD2 matches at 8 bases. Germline CDR1 SNHLY, CDR2 FYNNEI. CDR3 length: 12 amino acids. Trimming cost V 7 bases and J 5 bases; bases outside gene matches: 4. The CDR3 here is CASTDGGDEQYF. Written as DNA, the CDR3 is TGTGCCAGCACTGACGGGGGGGACGAGCAGTACTTC.

This chain links TRBV20-1 with TRBJ2-1; TRBD2 matches 7 bases. This CDR3 has 14 amino acids. J lost 5 bases, V lost 6 bases, and 10 bases had no gene match. Germline V gene data show CDR1 as DFQATT and CDR2 as SNEGSKA (reference sequence). The CDR3 reads CSAGPPGGNNEQFF. The CDR3 nucleotides are TGCAGTGCCGGCCCCCCCGGGGGGAACAATGAGCAGTTCTTC.

The chain recombines TRBV12-3 or TRBV12-4 with TRBJ1-1; D is unclear. V was clipped by 2 bases and J by 5 bases, with 21 bases between them. This CDR3 is built from 17 residues. The CDR3 coding sequence is TGTGCCAGCAGTTTAAACAGCGGCTCCCTTGATGTGACTGAAGCTTTCTTT. This sequence encodes CASSLNSGSLDVTEAFF.

This rearrangement joins TRBV7-2 to TRBJ2-7; maybe TRBD1 (6 bases). Germline V CDR1 and CDR2: SGHTA, FQGNSA. Deletions cut 5 bases from V and 2 bases from J, with 13 bases between. The CDR3 spans 14 residues. The CDR3 sequence: CASSTQQGAYEQYF. CDR3 DNA: TGTGCCAGCAGCACCCAACAGGGTGCCTACGAGCAGTACTTC.

The J gene is TRBJ2-5, the V gene TRBV5-1; 9 bases fit TRBD1. TRBJ2-1 explains the end of the DNA better; the J call may be wrong. This CDR3 region has 16 residues. CDR1 is SGHRS and CDR2 is YFSETQ in the germline V gene. The CDR3 protein is CASSLDTGGNYNEQFF. The CDR3 DNA follows: TGCGCCAGCAGCTTGGATACAGGGGGCAATTACAATGAGCAGTTCTTC.

This chain connects TRBV7-2 to TRBJ1-5; possibly TRBD1 for D (5 bases). The V end lost 1 base, the J end lost 0 bases, and 7 bases lay between the germline ends. The CDR3 is 15 amino acids. Looked up from germline, CDR1 is SGHTA and CDR2 is FQGNSA. The CDR3 region has the DNA TGTGCCAGCAGCTTAGTGGGGCTTAGCAATCAGCCCCAGCATTTT. It codes for CASSLVGLSNQPQHF. Full variable domain (outside the CDR3, taken from reference TRBV7-2 and TRBJ1-5): GAGVSQSPSNKVTEKGKDVELRCDPISGHTALYWYRQSLGQGLEFLIYFQGNSAPDKSGLPSDRFSAERTGGSVSTLTIQRTQQEDSAVYLCASSLVGLSNQPQHFGDGTRLSIL.

This clonotype occurred a few times. The V gene is TRBV7-2, the J gene TRBJ2-5; TRBD2 aligns across 7 bases. TRBJ2-1 matches the DNA end more closely, so the J call is doubtful. Germline CDR1 is SGHTA and CDR2 is FQGNSA. CDR3 size: 17 residues. The CDR3 coding sequence is TGTGCCAGCAGCTTTCCTCGGGGGAGGGAGATATACAATGAGCAGTTCTTC. This translates into CASSFPRGREIYNEQFF.

To note about this clonotype: Relative to the germline gene, one junction end is altered; a read error may explain this. The chain carries TRBV7-8 and TRBJ2-3, with a possible D match to TRBD1 (6 bases). The CDR3 has 16 amino acids. CDR1 and CDR2 from the germline V gene are SGHVS and FQNEAQ. The DNA of the CDR3 is TGTGCCAGCAGCATTTACACAGGGTCTAGCACAGATACGCAGTATTTC. Its protein is CASSIYTGSSTDTQYF.

This clonotype occurred a few times. This chain connects TRBV20-1 to TRBJ2-7; possibly TRBD2 for D (7 bases). TRBJ2-5 explains the end of the DNA better; the J call may be wrong. This CDR3 is 14 amino acids long. Germline assignment: CDR1 DFQATT and CDR2 SNEGSKA (reference sequence). CDR3 nucleotides: TGCAGTGTCCCCGACTGGGAGGGGGGAGAGACCCAGTACTTC. Translation gives CSVPDWEGGETQYF.

This clonotype has a handful of counts. No conserved phenylalanine or tryptophan is present at the end of the CDR3, so a read error is the likely explanation. The chain uses TRBV2 and TRBJ2-1; D not resolved. CDR1 and CDR2 from the germline V gene are SNHLY and FYNNEI. CDR3 length equals 15 residues. Trimming stripped 1 base from V and 4 bases from J, with 11 bases between. The CDR3 nucleotides are TGTGCCAGCAGTGAAGGGCCATCTTCTTACAATGAGCAGTTCTTA. Translation: CASSEGPSSYNEQFL.

This clonotype was detected a few times. The V gene is TRBV4-2, the J gene TRBJ1-2, with TRBD1 identical over 11 bases. Per germline, CDR1 LGHNA and CDR2 YNFKEQ. The CDR3 loop spans 16 amino acids. V dropped 1 base and J dropped 7; count of bases not matched to a gene: 8. The CDR3 nucleotides read TGTGCCAGCAGCCAAGCCGGGACAGGGGGTTTAGTTGGCTACACCTTC. Its translation is CASSQAGTGGLVGYTF.

This clonotype was recorded only once. This chain links TRBV7-9 with TRBJ2-5, with D possibly matching TRBD1 (5 bases). Germline loops: CDR1 SEHNR, CDR2 FQNEAQ (reference sequence). V lost 3 bases, J lost 5 bases, and 16 bases lay in between. This CDR3 region has 15 residues. The CDR3 DNA reads as TGTGCCAGCAGCTTTTCGATGGGGCCCGCGGAGACCCAGTACTTC. Translation gives CASSFSMGPAETQYF.

This clonotype was observed a few times. V usage is TRBV29-1 and J usage is TRBJ1-2; D is unresolved. With 4 bases removed from V and 7 bases from J, the gap between germline ends came to 13 bases. The CDR3 runs 12 residues. Germline V gives CDR1 SQVTM, CDR2 ANQGSEA. DNA for the CDR3: TGCAGCGTTGTTACACAGCGAAGTGGCTACACCTTC. Its translation is CSVVTQRSGYTF.

V is TRBV7-2 and J is TRBJ1-2, with 7 bases aligning to TRBD1. Germline CDR1 and CDR2: SGHTA and FQGNSA. The CDR3 length is 13 residues. Trimming took 4 bases from V and 8 from J; bases not matched to a gene: 7. CDR3 residues: CASSSSTGYGYTF. DNA for the CDR3: TGTGCCAGCAGCTCCTCGACAGGGTACGGCTACACCTTC.

The chain recombines TRBV2 with TRBJ1-2; TRBD1 matches 7 bases. The length of the CDR3 is 12 residues. In germline, CDR1 is SNHLY, CDR2 FYNNEI. With 9 bases clipped from V and 2 bases from J, the junction kept 3 bases outside the gene matches. The CDR3 DNA is TGTGCCAGACTACAGGGGAACTATGGCTACACCTTC. This sequence encodes CARLQGNYGYTF.